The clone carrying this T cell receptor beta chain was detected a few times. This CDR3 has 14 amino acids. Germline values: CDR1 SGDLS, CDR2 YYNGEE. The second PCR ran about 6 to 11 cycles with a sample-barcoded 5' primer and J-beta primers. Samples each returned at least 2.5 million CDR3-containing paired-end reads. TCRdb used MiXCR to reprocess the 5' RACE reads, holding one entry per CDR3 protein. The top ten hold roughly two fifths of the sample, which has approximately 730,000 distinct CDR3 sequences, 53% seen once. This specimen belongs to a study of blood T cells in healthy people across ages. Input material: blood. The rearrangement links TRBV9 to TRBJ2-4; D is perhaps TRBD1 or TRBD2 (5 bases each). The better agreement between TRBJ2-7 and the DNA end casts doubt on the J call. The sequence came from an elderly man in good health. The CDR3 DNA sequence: TGTGCCAGCAGCGTAGACGGGGCGTACTACGAGCAGTACTTC. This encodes CASSVDGAYYEQYF.